This T cell receptor beta chain was profiled in a study of blood T cell repertoires in COVID-19. Germline V gene sequence: CDR1 SGHTA, CDR2 FQGNSA. The CDR3 has 13 amino acids. The V gene lost 4 bases and the J gene lost 5 bases, with 11 bases spanning the gap. Seattle participants joined during active infection and were tracked over time. Sequencing used immunoSEQ multiplex PCR; TCRdb keeps in-frame clones, though not all of them. The data hold about 190,000 clones, with approximately 86% observed a single time. The sequencing sample was made of peripheral blood. The rearrangement uses TRBV7-2 and TRBJ1-2; no definite D call. This TCR was sampled from a man older than 75 with COVID-19, enrolled during active disease. CDR3 DNA: TGTGCCAGCAGCTCCAGGTTTGAGTATGGCTACACCTTC. It is translated as CASSSRFEYGYTF.